This TCR beta chain originates from a study of blood T cell repertoires in COVID-19. Overall study: The study drew acute and convalescent COVID-19 samples from the United States, Italy and Spain. The analysed material was cDNA or gDNA that came from T cells, B-cell-depleted T cells, or PBMCs.

Clinical history reported by participants formed the basis on which cohorts were assigned. V lost 3 bases, J lost 7 bases, and 12 bases lay in between. Looked up from germline, CDR1 is LGHDT and CDR2 is YNNKEL (reference sequence). The CDR3 has 13 amino acids. Authors' methods: Nucleated cell counts were estimated from reference gene primer amplification. Some clones are missing from TCRdb's copy, which holds only in-frame ones; the method was immunoSEQ multiplex PCR. Clone size and the V and J calls come from that table; the DNA yielded D and trimming. The sample holds roughly 200,000 clones, roughly 88% seen once.

The TCR comes from a woman between 35 and 50 years old with acute COVID-19. Sequencing used PBMCs or T cells enriched from blood (not recorded which). This chain joins TRBV3-1 (or the pseudogene TRBV3-2) and TRBJ1-1, with D perhaps matching TRBD1 (5 bases). CDR3 DNA sequence: TGTGCCAGCAGCCAGGGGCTGAGGAGTGAAGCTTTCTTT. Protein: CASSQGLRSEAFF.